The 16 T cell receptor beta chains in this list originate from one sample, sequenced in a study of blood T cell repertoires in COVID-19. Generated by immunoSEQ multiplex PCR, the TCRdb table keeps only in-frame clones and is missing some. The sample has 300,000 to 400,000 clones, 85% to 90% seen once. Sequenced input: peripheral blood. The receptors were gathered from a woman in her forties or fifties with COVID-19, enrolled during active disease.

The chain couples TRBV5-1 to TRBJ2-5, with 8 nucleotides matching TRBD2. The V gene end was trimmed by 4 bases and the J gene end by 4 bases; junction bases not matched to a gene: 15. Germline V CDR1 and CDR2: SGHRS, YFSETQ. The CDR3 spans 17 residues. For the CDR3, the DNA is TGCGCCAGCAGCCCCCCCTTGGGCGAGCGGGAGCGAGAGACCCAGTACTTC. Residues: CASSPPLGERERETQYF.

CDR3 amino acids: CASSWVGSGSLELFF. CDR3 DNA: TGTGCCAGCAGTTGGGTGGGGAGCGGGAGTCTGGAGCTGTTTTTT. This sequence joins TRBV27 and TRBJ2-2; 8 nucleotides agree with TRBD2. J lost 10 bases, V lost 4 bases, and 11 bases had no gene match. The CDR3 sequence is 15 residues long. Looked up from germline, CDR1 is MNHEY and CDR2 is SMNVEV (reference sequence).

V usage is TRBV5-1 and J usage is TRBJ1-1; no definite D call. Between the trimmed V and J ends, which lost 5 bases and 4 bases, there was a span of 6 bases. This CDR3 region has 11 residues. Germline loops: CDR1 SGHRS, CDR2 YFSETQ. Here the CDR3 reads CASREGTEAFF. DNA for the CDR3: TGCGCCAGCAGAGAGGGCACTGAAGCTTTCTTT. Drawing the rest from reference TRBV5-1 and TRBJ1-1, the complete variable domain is KAGVTQTPRYLIKTRGQQVTLSCSPISGHRSVSWYQQTPGQGLQFLFEYFSETQRNKGNFPGRFSGRQFSNSRSEMNVSTLELGDSALYLCASREGTEAFFGQGTRLTVV.

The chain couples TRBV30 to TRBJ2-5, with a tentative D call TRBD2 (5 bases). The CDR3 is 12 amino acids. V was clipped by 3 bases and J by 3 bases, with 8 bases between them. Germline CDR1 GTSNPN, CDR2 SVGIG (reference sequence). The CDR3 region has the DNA TGTGCCTGGAGCCAAGCGGAAGAGACCCAGTACTTC. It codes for CAWSQAEETQYF.

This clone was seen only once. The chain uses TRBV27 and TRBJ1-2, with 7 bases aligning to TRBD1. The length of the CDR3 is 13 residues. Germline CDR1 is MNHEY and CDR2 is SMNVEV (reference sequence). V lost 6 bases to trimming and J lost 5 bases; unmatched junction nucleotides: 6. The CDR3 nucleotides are TGTGCCAGCAGACGGGGACAGAGTTATGGCTACACCTTC. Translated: CASRRGQSYGYTF.

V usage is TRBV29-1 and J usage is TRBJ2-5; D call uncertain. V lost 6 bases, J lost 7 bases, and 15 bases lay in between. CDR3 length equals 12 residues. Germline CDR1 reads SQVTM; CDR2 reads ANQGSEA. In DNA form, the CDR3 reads TGCAGCGTGGTGACCCACGGCGGGACCCAGTACTTC. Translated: CSVVTHGGTQYF.

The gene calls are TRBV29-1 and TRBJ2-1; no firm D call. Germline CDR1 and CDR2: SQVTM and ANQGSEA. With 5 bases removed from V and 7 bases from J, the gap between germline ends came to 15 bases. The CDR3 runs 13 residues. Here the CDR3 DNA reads TGCAGCGTTAGATCTAGTGGCCGGAATGAGCAGTTCTTC. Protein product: CSVRSSGRNEQFF.

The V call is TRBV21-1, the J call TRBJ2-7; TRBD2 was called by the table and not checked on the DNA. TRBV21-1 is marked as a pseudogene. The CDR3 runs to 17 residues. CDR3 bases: TGTGCCAGCAGCAAAGTTCGACTCACTACTTGCGGCGACGAGCAGTACTTC. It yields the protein CASSKVRLTTCGDEQYF.

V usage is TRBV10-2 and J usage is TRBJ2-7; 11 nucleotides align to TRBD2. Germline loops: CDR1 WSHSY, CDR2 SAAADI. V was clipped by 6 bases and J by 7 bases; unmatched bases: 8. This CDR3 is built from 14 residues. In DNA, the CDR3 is TGCGCCAGCAGAGGTACTAGCGGGAGCAGTGAGCAGTACTTC. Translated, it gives CASRGTSGSSEQYF.

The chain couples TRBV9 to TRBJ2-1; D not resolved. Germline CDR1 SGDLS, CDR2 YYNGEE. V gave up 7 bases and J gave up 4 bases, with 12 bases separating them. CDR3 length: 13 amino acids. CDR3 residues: CASANVDYNEQFF. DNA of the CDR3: TGTGCCAGCGCCAACGTAGATTACAATGAGCAGTTCTTC.

The CDR3 DNA follows: TGTGCCAGTTCGAGGACAGAGTACTTAAAACTGTTTTTT. Amino acid sequence: CASSRTEYLKLFF. The J gene is TRBJ1-4, the V gene TRBV19; D perhaps matches TRBD1 (6 bases). Trimming removed 8 bases from V and 10 bases from J, with 17 bases in between. The CDR3 covers 13 residues. The germline V gene has CDR1 LNHDA and CDR2 SQIVND (reference sequence).

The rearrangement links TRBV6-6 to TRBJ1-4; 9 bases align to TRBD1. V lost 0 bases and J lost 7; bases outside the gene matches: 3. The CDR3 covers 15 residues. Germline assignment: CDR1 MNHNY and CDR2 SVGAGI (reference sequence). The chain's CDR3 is CASSYSGTGSEKLFF. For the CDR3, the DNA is TGTGCCAGCAGTTACTCCGGGACAGGGAGTGAAAAACTGTTTTTT.

This CDR3 reads CASSIGVGTSDTQYF. The CDR3 DNA sequence: TGTGCCAGTAGTATAGGGGTGGGGACTTCAGATACGCAGTATTTT. The chain joins TRBV19 to TRBJ2-3; D is perhaps TRBD2 (6 bases). CDR1 LNHDA and CDR2 SQIVND come from the germline V gene (reference sequence). The ends were cut back, 1 base at V and 4 bases at J, with 12 bases in the middle. The CDR3 runs to 15 residues.

The DNA for the CDR3 is TGTGCCATCAGTGGCTCCCAGAGTACAGATCCCAAAAAACTGTTTTTT. Its translation is CAISGSQSTDPKKLFF. This sequence joins TRBV10-3 and TRBJ1-4; D call uncertain. With 4 bases removed from V and 9 bases from J, the gap between germline ends came to 21 bases. CDR3 length: 16 amino acids. The V gene's germline CDR1 is ENHRY and CDR2 SYGVKD.

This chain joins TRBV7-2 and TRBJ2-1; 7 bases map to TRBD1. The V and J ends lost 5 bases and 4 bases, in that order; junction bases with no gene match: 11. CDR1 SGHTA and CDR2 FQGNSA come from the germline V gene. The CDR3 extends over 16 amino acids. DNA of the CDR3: TGTGCCAGCAGCACGCGCGACAGGGATTCTTACAATGAGCAGTTCTTC. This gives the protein CASSTRDRDSYNEQFF.

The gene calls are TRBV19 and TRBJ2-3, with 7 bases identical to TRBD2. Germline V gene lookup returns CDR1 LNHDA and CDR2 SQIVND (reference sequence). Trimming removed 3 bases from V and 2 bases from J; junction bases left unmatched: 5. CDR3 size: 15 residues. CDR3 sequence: CASSISGINTDTQYF. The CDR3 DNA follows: TGTGCCAGTAGTATCAGCGGGATTAACACAGATACGCAGTATTTT. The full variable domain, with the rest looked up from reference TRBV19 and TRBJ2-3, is DGGITQSPKYLFRKEGQNVTLSCEQNLNHDAMYWYRQDPGQGLRLIYYSQIVNDFQKGDIAEGYSVSREKKESFPLTVTSAQKNPTAFYLCASSISGINTDTQYFGPGTRLTVL.